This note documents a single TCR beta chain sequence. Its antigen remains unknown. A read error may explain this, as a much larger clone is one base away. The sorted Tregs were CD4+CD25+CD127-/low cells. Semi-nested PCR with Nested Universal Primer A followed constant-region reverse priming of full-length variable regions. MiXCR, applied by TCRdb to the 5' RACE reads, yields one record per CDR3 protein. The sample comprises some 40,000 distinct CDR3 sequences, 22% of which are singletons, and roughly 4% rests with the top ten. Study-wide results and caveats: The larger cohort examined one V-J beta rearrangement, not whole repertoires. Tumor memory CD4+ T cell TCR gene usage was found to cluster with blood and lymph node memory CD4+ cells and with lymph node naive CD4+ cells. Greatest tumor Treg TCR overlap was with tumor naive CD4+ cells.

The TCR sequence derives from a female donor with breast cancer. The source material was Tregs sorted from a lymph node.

The CDR3 nucleotides read TGTGCCAGCAGCTTACTCGCCACTAGCGGGAGATCGAGTGAGCAGTTCTTC. Amino acids: CASSLLATSGRSSEQFF. The chain has TRBV7-3 and TRBJ2-1, with 11 bases that match TRBD2. Germline V gives CDR1 SGHTA, CDR2 FQGTGA. The CDR3 totals 17 residues. Trimming at V came to 2 bases and at J to 9 bases, leaving 12 bases not matched to a gene.